This TCR beta chain was found in a study of response to subunit inactivated influenza vaccine. TCRdb re-derived calls from the RT-PCR reads in MiXCR, one entry per CDR3 protein. Of about 520,000 distinct CDR3 sequences listed, 10% to 11% are singletons. The V gene's germline CDR1 is SGHVS and CDR2 FQNEAQ. The CDR3 totals 13 residues. V lost 1 base and J 3 bases, leaving 6 bases between the germline ends. The chain is built from TRBV7-8 and TRBJ1-1, with a weak D call TRBD1 (5 bases). The source is a man aged 50 or older who received an inactivated influenza vaccine. Source: PBMCs from blood, taken around seven weeks after vaccination. CDR3 DNA sequence: TGTGCCAGCAGCTTAGGGACATACACTGAAGCTTTCTTT. It encodes CASSLGTYTEAFF.